This entry concerns a single TCR beta chain. No cognate antigen has been identified for it. The input lacks base qualities; no much larger clone sits a single base away. TCRbeta CDR3 regions were amplified from genomic DNA using the immunoSEQ Assay, a bias-controlled multiplex PCR. The paper's data handling went like this. Nucleated cell counts per sample were estimated from amplification of reference gene primers within the assay. To quantify the absolute abundance of each unique TCRbeta CDR3 rearrangement, sequence reads were collapsed and filtered. For each sample, productive Simpson clonality was calculated as the square root of Simpson's diversity index over productive rearrangements. Drawn from immuneACCESS, this table holds only the in-frame rearrangements with V and J called that TCRdb kept. Clones are partly lost; checked studies trace under half to an unresolved V gene and leave the rest unexplained. That table supplies the V and J calls and clone size; D and trimming were determined from the DNA. Across this sample there are over 150,000 clones, with 75% to 80% seen only once. Roughly 28% of the sample lies in the top ten.

Whole blood was collected in K2EDTA tubes by collaborating institutions according to the institutions' own protocols. For TCRbeta analysis, collaborators shipped samples as frozen whole blood, isolated PBMCs, or DNA extracted from either of those sample types. The data were obtained in a study of blood T cell repertoires in COVID-19 (dated by TCRdb to the early 2020s). Context from the whole study: The collaborator samples originated in the United States, Italy and Spain and spanned the acute and convalescent phases of COVID-19. The prospective study material was composed of cDNA or gDNA derived from T cells, B-cell-depleted T cells, or PBMCs. The dataset comprised deeply sampled blood TCRbeta repertoires from subjects exposed to, actively infected with, or recovered from COVID-19. The repertoires were released in a freely available public database meant as a resource for research on the immune response to SARS-CoV-2. The samples were drawn from two sources: the first 160 participants of the ongoing ImmuneRACE study, and 1,200 or so subjects contributed by 6 global collaborators. The sample metadata nearly always contained a de-identified subject ID, COVID-19 status, age in years and sex. Where available, HLA class I and class II types were obtained from metadata supplied by the sample provider rather than from assay-based typing. The research as a whole found: How much clinical and demographic metadata was included differed by source and by participant, and the metadata was provided uncurated.

A distance of 8 bases separates the germline ends of V and J, which lose 0 bases and 8 bases respectively. The CDR3, cysteine through phenylalanine, is 12 amino acids long. Of all the DNA, just the CDR3 is kept, 36 bases in frame from base 1. CDR1 SGHDN and CDR2 FVKESK are derived from the germline V gene. The origin of this receptor is a woman aged 70-85 years with acute or convalescent COVID-19. The sequence links TRBV14 to TRBJ2-7; a weak D assignment points to TRBD1 (5 bases agree). Sequenced sample: peripheral blood. This receptor has the CDR3 CASSQERQKQYF. In nucleotide form, the sequence is TGTGCCAGCAGCCAAGAGAGACAGAAGCAGTACTTC.